The rows below give T cell receptor beta chains drawn from one sample of a study of shared clonotypes between healthy human individuals. Some clones are missing from TCRdb's copy, which holds only in-frame ones; the method was immunoSEQ multiplex PCR. Among around 2,100,000 clones listed, over 85% were seen once. The sequencing input was naive CD8+ T cells sorted from blood. The source is a man aged 18 to 30 in good health. Each CDR3 is given with its conserved first and last residue. A D gene is named only where the DNA matches it firmly. For some rows the clone size is stated as once, few or many, or as a class when expanded; others skip it.

>TRBJ2-3|-|-|TRBV27
CASTPFAGSTDTQYF
TGTGCCAGCACCCCCTTCGCGGGAAGCACAGATACGCAGTATTTT
>TRBJ2-1|-|-|TRBV2
CASSPEYAGPNEQFF
TGTGCCAGCAGTCCCGAGTATGCGGGACCCAATGAGCAGTTCTTC
>TRBJ1-2|-|-|TRBV27
CASSFGGDYGYTF
TGTGCCAGCAGTTTTGGCGGAGACTATGGCTACACCTTC
>TRBJ1-2|-|few|TRBV27
CASRGHPNYGYTF
TGTGCCAGCCGGGGACACCCAAACTATGGCTACACCTTC
>TRBJ1-2|-|-|TRBV30
CAWSAYREIGYGYTF
TGTGCCTGGAGTGCTTACAGGGAAATTGGCTATGGCTACACCTTC
>TRBJ2-7|-|-|TRBV6-1
CASSERGGGYEQYF
TGTGCCAGCAGTGAAAGGGGTGGGGGCTACGAGCAGTACTTC
>TRBJ1-2|-|-|TRBV28
CASTSSEGPNYGYTF
TGTGCCAGCACCTCTAGTGAGGGACCTAACTATGGCTACACCTTC
>TRBJ2-3|TRBD2|-|TRBV19
CASSLRTSLSTDTQYF
TGTGCCAGTAGCCTTAGGACTAGCCTTAGCACAGATACGCAGTATTTT
>TRBJ1-1|-|-|TRBV27
CASSLRVPLVGTEAFF
TGTGCCAGCAGTTTACGGGTGCCGCTGGTCGGCACTGAAGCTTTCTTT
>TRBJ2-1|TRBD2|-|TRBV18
CASSLSRTSGGPYNEQFF
TGTGCCAGCTCACTCTCTCGGACTAGCGGGGGGCCCTACAATGAGCAGTTCTTC
>TRBJ2-1|-|-|TRBV7-2
CASSREPYNEQFF
TGTGCCAGCAGCCGAGAACCCTACAATGAGCAGTTCTTC
>TRBJ1-1|-|-|TRBV15
CATSRDRGYTEAFF
TGTGCCACCAGCAGAGATCGGGGTTACACTGAAGCTTTCTTT
>TRBJ1-4|-|-|TRBV9
CASSPGLDEKLFF
TGTGCCAGCAGCCCCGGGCTGGATGAAAAACTGTTTTTT
>TRBJ1-1|-|-|TRBV4-1
CASSQAGGSEAFF
TGCGCCAGCAGCCAGGCTGGAGGCTCTGAAGCTTTCTTT
>TRBJ1-4|-|-|TRBV4-3
CASSQGEAGVEEKLFF
TGCGCCAGCAGCCAAGGAGAGGCAGGGGTTGAGGAAAAACTGTTTTTT
>TRBJ2-7|TRBD1|-|TRBV13
CASSRQGNEQYF
TGTGCCAGCAGCCGACAGGGGAACGAGCAGTACTTC
>TRBJ2-7|TRBD2|few|TRBV29-1
CSVEISGGSYEQYF
TGCAGCGTTGAAATATCGGGGGGCTCCTACGAGCAGTACTTC
>TRBJ1-1|TRBD1|-|TRBV6-5
CASSWDRGNTEAFF
TGTGCCAGCAGTTGGGACAGGGGCAACACTGAAGCTTTCTTT
>TRBJ2-7|TRBD2|-|TRBV5-1
CASSYKTSGRFYEQYF
TGCGCCAGCAGCTACAAGACTAGCGGGAGGTTCTACGAGCAGTACTTC
>TRBJ2-4|-|-|TRBV7-8
CASRLKERTVLAKNIQYF
TGTGCCAGCAGACTAAAGGAAAGGACTGTACTAGCCAAAAACATTCAGTACTTC
>TRBJ2-7|TRBD1|-|TRBV30
CAYLTGTEYEQYF
TGTGCCTACTTAACCGGGACAGAATACGAGCAGTACTTC
>TRBJ2-7|-|-|TRBV7-2
CASSLGGGGSGYEQYF
TGTGCCAGCAGCTTAGGGGGCGGGGGCTCCGGGTACGAGCAGTACTTC
>TRBJ1-4|TRBD1|-|TRBV7-9
CASSLANMGTGVEKLFF
TGTGCCAGCAGCTTAGCCAATATGGGGACAGGGGTTGAAAAACTGTTTTTT
>TRBJ2-7|-|-|TRBV7-8
CASSSSRDATGEYEQYF
TGTGCCAGCAGCTCGTCCCGGGACGCGACCGGGGAGTACGAGCAGTACTTC
>TRBJ2-1|TRBD2|-|TRBV4-1
CASSQQITSGYNEQFF
TGCGCCAGCAGCCAGCAAATCACTAGCGGATACAATGAGCAGTTCTTC
>TRBJ2-1|-|-|TRBV5-6
CASSYSYNEQFF
TGTGCCAGCAGCTATAGCTACAATGAGCAGTTCTTC